These 18 T cell receptor beta chains originate from one sample sequenced in a study of T cells in Graves' hyperthyroidism and ophthalmopathy. The source material, RNA transcripts, was used to amplify TCR beta CDR3 regions. The HTBI primer set was used in a first-round RT-PCR of the TCR CDR3. Via MiXCR, TCRdb re-called the multiplex PCR reads, giving one row per CDR3 protein. The table records 350,000 to 400,000 distinct CDR3 sequences, 15% of them present only once. Input material: blood. These receptors all come from a woman aged 30 to 39 with Graves' hyperthyroidism.

This chain uses TRBV20-1 with TRBJ2-3, with TRBD2 matching over 11 bases. The germline V gene encodes CDR1 DFQATT and CDR2 SNEGSKA (reference sequence). The CDR3 runs to 16 residues. Trimming removed 6 bases from V and 5 bases from J; junction bases left unmatched: 13. In DNA form, the CDR3 reads TGCAGTGCGGAGCCCAAAACTAGCGGGAGAGGAGATACGCAGTATTTT. Translated, it gives CSAEPKTSGRGDTQYF.

This clonotype has only a few counts. The gene calls are TRBV3-1 and TRBJ2-2; 8 bases are a match to TRBD2. V shed 4 bases and J 6 bases; nucleotides not matched to a gene: 13. This CDR3 contains 17 residues. The germline CDR1 and CDR2 sequences are LGHDT and YNNKEL (reference sequence). CDR3 nucleotide sequence: TGTGCCAGCAGCCGGACCGGGACTAGTTTTTATTCCGGGGAGCTGTTTTTT. Translating gives CASSRTGTSFYSGELFF.

This clonotype was picked up a small number of times. The chain carries TRBV7-9 and TRBJ2-1; 9 bases align to TRBD1. Germline CDR1 is SEHNR and CDR2 is FQNEAQ (reference sequence). This CDR3 spans 15 amino acids. The J segment lost 4 bases and the V segment lost 7 bases, leaving 8 bases of the junction unmatched. CDR3 sequence (DNA): TGTGCCAGCATCCTGGCCGGGACAGGGTACAATGAGCAGTTCTTC. This codes for CASILAGTGYNEQFF.

This clonotype was seen repeatedly, ten times or more. The chain joins TRBV28 to TRBJ1-1; D not resolved. Germline assignment: CDR1 MDHEN and CDR2 SYDVKM. V was cut by 10 bases and J by 2 bases, with 14 bases left in between. There are 13 residues in the CDR3. The CDR3 DNA is TGTGCCACCACCAGGCAGAAAAACACTGAAGCTTTCTTT. Its translation: CATTRQKNTEAFF.

This clonotype appeared many times. The chain combines TRBV28 with TRBJ2-3; 11 bases line up with TRBD2. The trim removed 6 bases at V and 4 bases at J, leaving 12 bases unmatched. The CDR3 runs 17 residues. Looked up from germline, CDR1 is MDHEN and CDR2 is SYDVKM. The CDR3 protein is CASSLGVAGGPADTQYF. Here the CDR3 DNA reads TGTGCCAGCAGCCTAGGGGTAGCGGGAGGGCCTGCAGATACGCAGTATTTT.

The chain employs TRBV2 and TRBJ1-6, with TRBD1 matching over 7 bases. The V segment lost 6 bases and the J segment 6 bases; nucleotides outside the gene matches: 8. Germline lookup yields CDR1 SNHLY and CDR2 FYNNEI. The CDR3 is 15 residues long. The CDR3 DNA sequence: TGTGCCAGCAGGCCAGGGGGAAAGTTTAATTCACCCCTCCACTTT. It yields the protein CASRPGGKFNSPLHF.

This clonotype was seen ten or more times. V is TRBV10-3 and J is TRBJ2-2, with TRBD2 matching over 7 bases. The CDR3 totals 13 residues. Unmatched junction bases numbered 9, after V lost 10 bases and J lost 7 bases. CDR1 and CDR2 from the germline V gene are ENHRY and SYGVKD. CDR3 sequence (DNA): TGTGCCACCGAGACTAGCCTTGGCGGGGAGCTGTTTTTT. It specifies CATETSLGGELFF.

The rearrangement uses TRBV24-1 and TRBJ2-3, with TRBD1 identical over 7 bases. CDR3 length: 19 residues. In germline, CDR1 is KGHDR, CDR2 SFDVKD. Trimming at V came to 0 bases and at J to 2 bases, leaving 13 bases not matched to a gene. The CDR3 spells CATSDLSTTGAYITDTQYF. The CDR3 DNA follows: TGTGCCACCAGTGATTTGTCTACCACAGGGGCTTACATCACAGATACGCAGTATTTT.

This clonotype showed up just a few times. This chain uses TRBV20-1 with TRBJ2-1; 8 nucleotides match TRBD2. The CDR3 spans 19 residues. Trimming at V came to 2 bases and at J to 0 bases, leaving 15 bases not matched to a gene. Germline values: CDR1 DFQATT, CDR2 SNEGSKA (reference sequence). CDR3 bases: TGCAGTGCTAGACCTTATTTTATTGGCAGCGGGAGCTCCTACAATGAGCAGTTCTTC. This codes for CSARPYFIGSGSSYNEQFF.

This clonotype has at least ten counts. The gene calls are TRBV28 and TRBJ2-7; 7 nucleotides align to TRBD1. V shed 6 bases and J 0 bases; nucleotides not matched to a gene: 8. The CDR3 loop spans 15 amino acids. Germline values: CDR1 MDHEN, CDR2 SYDVKM. The CDR3 spells CASRRGQGSSYEQYF. For the CDR3, the DNA is TGTGCCAGCAGGAGGGGGCAGGGGAGCTCCTACGAGCAGTACTTC.

This clonotype was counted ten times or more. This rearrangement joins TRBV3-1 to TRBJ2-7; D uncertain. Per germline, CDR1 LGHDT and CDR2 YNNKEL (reference sequence). V gave up 1 base and J gave up 2 bases, with 9 bases separating them. This CDR3 is 14 amino acids long. The CDR3 is CASSQGPATYEQYF. The CDR3 DNA follows: TGTGCCAGCAGCCAAGGACCAGCAACCTACGAGCAGTACTTC.

This clonotype was picked up many times. CDR3 nucleotide sequence: TGTGCCAGCAGTGACACAGGCTCTGGGGCCAACGTCCTGACTTTC. Translating gives CASSDTGSGANVLTF. The chain carries TRBV6-4 and TRBJ2-6; weak D call: TRBD1 (5 bases). The CDR3 covers 15 residues. Looked up from germline, CDR1 is MRHNA and CDR2 is SNTAGT. V was shortened by 2 bases and J by 0 bases, with 5 bases between the two germline ends.

This clonotype has ten or more counts. This sequence joins TRBV3-1 and TRBJ2-5; D remains unclear. The V gene lost 1 base and the J gene lost 4 bases, with 4 bases spanning the gap. This CDR3 contains 12 residues. The V gene's germline CDR1 is LGHDT and CDR2 YNNKEL (reference sequence). CDR3 region: CASSQVSETQYF. CDR3 nucleotide sequence: TGTGCCAGCAGCCAAGTATCAGAGACCCAGTACTTC.

This clonotype was picked up many times. V is TRBV6-1 and J is TRBJ2-3; D uncertain. This CDR3 region has 15 residues. Germline loops: CDR1 MNHNS, CDR2 SASEGT. V was trimmed by 2 bases and J by 2 bases, leaving 11 bases between them. CDR3 nucleotide sequence: TGTGCCAGCAGTGAAACTGGCCAAAACACAGATACGCAGTATTTT. Amino acid sequence: CASSETGQNTDTQYF.

This clonotype has ten or more counts. This rearrangement joins TRBV12-3 or TRBV12-4 to TRBJ2-7; 8 bases line up with TRBD1. CDR3 length: 13 residues. J was trimmed by 3 bases and V by 6 bases; bases with no gene match: 4. The CDR3 coding sequence is TGTGCCAGCAGCACCGACAGGGGCTACGAGCAGTACTTC. Translating gives CASSTDRGYEQYF.

The chain is built from TRBV12-3 or TRBV12-4 and TRBJ2-2; 7 bases are shared with TRBD2. This CDR3 is built from 14 residues. V was clipped by 4 bases and J by 3 bases; unmatched bases: 2. CDR3 loop: CASSSGLYTGELFF. In DNA, the CDR3 is TGTGCCAGCAGTTCGGGACTATACACCGGGGAGCTGTTTTTT.

This clonotype showed up many times. The rearrangement links TRBV5-1 to TRBJ1-4; TRBD1 agrees at 8 bases. CDR1 and CDR2 from the germline V gene are SGHRS and YFSETQ. The V segment lost 4 bases and the J segment 8 bases; nucleotides outside the gene matches: 10. The CDR3 is made up of 15 amino acids. The CDR3 DNA reads TGCGCCAGCAGCAACGCGCAGGGGGCGGGCGAAAAACTGTTTTTT. It specifies CASSNAQGAGEKLFF. The full variable domain, rest sourced from reference TRBV5-1 and TRBJ1-4, is KAGVTQTPRYLIKTRGQQVTLSCSPISGHRSVSWYQQTPGQGLQFLFEYFSETQRNKGNFPGRFSGRQFSNSRSEMNVSTLELGDSALYLCASSNAQGAGEKLFFGSGTQLSVL.

This clonotype was counted ten times or more. J is TRBJ2-7 and V is TRBV7-2, with D maybe TRBD2 (6 bases). V dropped 5 bases and J dropped 0 bases, with 17 bases sitting between them. The CDR3 totals 16 residues. Germline V gene sequence: CDR1 SGHTA, CDR2 FQGNSA. The CDR3 protein is CASSQVSGLSSYEQYF. The CDR3 region has the DNA TGTGCCAGCAGCCAGGTTTCGGGACTGAGCTCCTACGAGCAGTACTTC. The full variable domain, its missing parts supplied by reference TRBV7-2 and TRBJ2-7, is GAGVSQSPSNKVTEKGKDVELRCDPISGHTALYWYRQSLGQGLEFLIYFQGNSAPDKSGLPSDRFSAERTGGSVSTLTIQRTQQEDSAVYLCASSQVSGLSSYEQYFGPGTRLTVT.